Presented here are 23 T cell receptor beta chains from one specimen sequenced in a study of chemoradiotherapy in HPV16-positive cancers. Libraries were prepared by immunoSEQ multiplex PCR; TCRdb keeps only in-frame clonotypes and omits some of them. This table holds about 68,000 clones, roughly 86% found once. The input for sequencing was blood, taken from a patient who underwent chemoradiotherapy. The origin of the receptors is a human donor with HPV-associated anogenital cancer.

V and J are TRBV6-1 and TRBJ2-7, with TRBD2 matching over 11 bases. This CDR3 is 18 amino acids long. J was trimmed by 4 bases and V by 1 base; bases with no gene match: 12. The germline V gene has CDR1 MNHNS and CDR2 SASEGT. The CDR3 DNA sequence: TGTGCCAGCAGTGAAGGGTGGTTAGCGGGAGGGGGCGGGTACGAGCAGTACTTC. This translates into CASSEGWLAGGGGYEQYF.

The chain links TRBV30 to TRBJ1-6, with D perhaps matching TRBD1 (5 bases). CDR1 is GTSNPN and CDR2 is SVGIG in the germline V gene (reference sequence). This CDR3 has 13 residues. V was cut by 0 bases and J by 13 bases, with 13 bases left in between. CDR3 residues: CAWSVDSASPLHF. DNA of the CDR3: TGTGCCTGGAGTGTAGACAGCGCCTCGCCCCTCCACTTT.

This chain joins TRBV7-9 and TRBJ2-5; TRBD2 agrees at 9 bases. Near its end, the DNA agrees better with TRBJ2-7, so the J call may be wrong. The CDR3 is made up of 18 amino acids. Germline assignment: CDR1 SEHNR and CDR2 FQNEAQ (reference sequence). CDR3 protein: CASSQEPGGGRAKYEQYF. The CDR3 DNA sequence: TGTGCCAGCAGCCAGGAACCGGGCGGCGGGAGGGCGAAATACGAGCAGTACTTC.

The rearrangement links TRBV7-9 to TRBJ2-5, with D unclear. Germline V gene sequence: CDR1 SEHNR, CDR2 FQNEAQ (reference sequence). V was shortened by 1 base and J by 2 bases, with 17 bases between the two germline ends. This CDR3 region has 17 residues. CDR3 residues: CASSLGGRSTLQETQYF. CDR3 nucleotides: TGTGCCAGCAGCTTAGGTGGCCGCAGTACCCTACAAGAGACCCAGTACTTC.

The rearrangement links TRBV7-3 to TRBJ2-5; D possibly corresponds to TRBD1 (5 bases). The CDR3 runs to 14 residues. CDR1 and CDR2 (germline): SGHTA, FQGTGA. The V gene lost 2 bases and the J gene lost 4 bases, with 11 bases spanning the gap. The CDR3 region is CASSLGPQGETQYF. The CDR3 DNA reads as TGTGCCAGCAGCTTAGGTCCGCAGGGAGAGACCCAGTACTTC.

The V gene is TRBV28, the J gene TRBJ1-6, with a weak D call TRBD1 (5 bases). V was shortened by 3 bases and J by 9 bases, with 12 bases between the two germline ends. CDR1 and CDR2 from the germline V gene are MDHEN and SYDVKM. The CDR3 covers 14 residues. The CDR3 loop reads CASSFEGFGSPLHF. The CDR3 nucleotides are TGTGCCAGCAGTTTTGAGGGGTTCGGTTCACCCCTCCACTTT.

The genes are TRBV28 and TRBJ2-7, with D unresolved. The CDR3 has 11 amino acids. Germline loops: CDR1 MDHEN, CDR2 SYDVKM. V was shortened by 8 bases and J by 9 bases, with 14 bases between the two germline ends. The chain's CDR3 is CASATLSRQYF. In nucleotides, the CDR3 is TGTGCCAGCGCCACTTTGTCCCGGCAGTACTTC.

The chain couples TRBV7-9 to TRBJ2-2; weak D call: TRBD1 (5 bases). This CDR3 region has 14 residues. Trimming removed 0 bases from V and 11 bases from J, with 13 bases in between. Germline V gives CDR1 SEHNR, CDR2 FQNEAQ (reference sequence). The CDR3 is CASSLAGRVGELFF. CDR3 DNA: TGTGCCAGCAGCTTAGCTGGCAGGGTTGGAGAGCTGTTTTTT.

The chain carries TRBV11-2 and TRBJ1-3, with D perhaps matching TRBD1 (5 bases). Germline V gene data show CDR1 as SGHAT and CDR2 as FQNNGV. V was cut by 5 bases and J by 11 bases, with 16 bases left in between. There are 13 residues in the CDR3. The CDR3 nucleotides are TGTGCCAGCAGCCCACCCGGAGGGGTTGCCATATATTTT. This translates into CASSPPGGVAIYF.

The CDR3 sequence: CASSLALGNTIYF. Here the CDR3 DNA reads TGTGCCAGTAGTTTGGCCCTTGGAAACACCATATATTTT. V is TRBV19 and J is TRBJ1-3; no reliable D call. Germline V CDR1 and CDR2: LNHDA, SQIVND (reference sequence). The V and J ends lost 5 bases and 3 bases respectively, with 8 bases between them. The CDR3 has 13 amino acids.

V is TRBV5-1 and J is TRBJ1-6; TRBD1 agrees at 12 bases. The CDR3 consists of 21 residues. With V trimmed by 4 bases and J by 8 bases, 22 bases remained unmatched. Germline CDR1 and CDR2: SGHRS and YFSETQ. The CDR3 DNA reads TGCGCCAGCAGCCCCGCGAACCCGGGACAGGGGGCTCGTATCTTGTATTCACCCCTCCACTTT. Translated: CASSPANPGQGARILYSPLHF. Variable domain in full (rest from reference TRBV5-1 and TRBJ1-6): KAGVTQTPRYLIKTRGQQVTLSCSPISGHRSVSWYQQTPGQGLQFLFEYFSETQRNKGNFPGRFSGRQFSNSRSEMNVSTLELGDSALYLCASSPANPGQGARILYSPLHFGNGTRLTVT.

V usage is TRBV19 and J usage is TRBJ2-2; 8 bases line up with TRBD1. Germline CDR1 is LNHDA and CDR2 is SQIVND (reference sequence). The CDR3 has 14 amino acids. The trim removed 5 bases at V and 4 bases at J, leaving 3 bases unmatched. CDR3 bases: TGTGCCAGTAGTCTGGACAGGGCCACCGGGGAGCTGTTTTTT. Its protein is CASSLDRATGELFF.

The chain joins TRBV6-1 to TRBJ2-2; 9 bases are a match to TRBD2. The CDR3 extends over 14 amino acids. J lost 4 bases, V lost 6 bases, and 3 bases had no gene match. Germline-derived CDR1 and CDR2 are MNHNS and SASEGT. CDR3 DNA sequence: TGTGCCAGCAGGACTAGCGGTGGCACCGGGGAGCTGTTTTTT. Encoded protein: CASRTSGGTGELFF.

This clone was counted between two and nine times. This sequence joins TRBV9 and TRBJ1-1, with D possibly TRBD1 on 5 matching bases. V was shortened by 3 bases and J by 1 base, with 10 bases between the two germline ends. The germline V gene has CDR1 SGDLS and CDR2 YYNGEE. CDR3 length: 14 amino acids. CDR3 in DNA: TGTGCCAGCAGCGCCGGAACAGGGAACACTGAAGCTTTCTTT. Protein: CASSAGTGNTEAFF.

The chain links TRBV28 to TRBJ1-2; no clear D. CDR3 size: 17 residues. Trimming removed 6 bases at V and 3 bases at J, with 23 bases between. The germline V gene has CDR1 MDHEN and CDR2 SYDVKM. CDR3 nucleotide sequence: TGTGCCAGCAGCCCTACTAAGGGTCGGGCAGAATACTATGGCTACACCTTC. Translation gives CASSPTKGRAEYYGYTF.

The rearrangement links TRBV7-8 to TRBJ1-2; a weak D match, TRBD1 (6 bases). V lost 5 bases and J 5 bases, leaving 12 bases between the germline ends. CDR3 length: 13 residues. Germline lookup yields CDR1 SGHVS and CDR2 FQNEAQ. As DNA, the CDR3 is TGTGCCAGCAGCGAGGGGGAGAGGTATGGCTACACCTTC. Its protein is CASSEGERYGYTF.

The chain joins TRBV4-1 to TRBJ2-3, with 8 bases aligning to TRBD2. The length of the CDR3 is 15 residues. The V segment lost 4 bases and the J segment 1 base; nucleotides outside the gene matches: 4. CDR1 MGHRA and CDR2 YSYEKL come from the germline V gene. The CDR3 protein is CASSPGRGGTDTQYF. As DNA, the CDR3 is TGCGCCAGCAGCCCCGGGCGGGGGGGCACAGATACGCAGTATTTT.

The J gene is TRBJ1-4, the V gene TRBV2; a weak D match, TRBD1 (6 bases). Germline V CDR1 and CDR2: SNHLY, FYNNEI. V was pared by 5 bases and J by 2 bases, with 9 bases between. The CDR3 consists of 14 residues. CDR3 loop: CASSPRGTNEKLFF. CDR3 bases: TGTGCCAGCAGTCCCAGGGGCACTAATGAAAAACTGTTTTTT.

The V call is TRBV5-8, the J call TRBJ1-3; TRBD1 agrees at 7 bases. V shed 4 bases and J 2 bases; nucleotides not matched to a gene: 3. Germline V gene lookup returns CDR1 SGHTS and CDR2 YDEGEE. The CDR3 runs 14 residues. The CDR3 reads CASSIQGTGNTIYF. CDR3 DNA sequence: TGTGCCAGCAGCATACAGGGGACTGGAAACACCATATATTTT.

As concerns this clone: At one boundary the junction diverges from the germline segment, which might be a read error. The chain recombines TRBV25-1 with TRBJ1-1, with 9 bases aligning to TRBD1. The V gene's germline CDR1 is MGHDK and CDR2 SYGVNS. The CDR3 is 15 amino acids. The CDR3 here is CASSEDGTGYTKAFF. The CDR3 DNA reads as TGTGCCAGCAGTGAAGACGGGACAGGGTACACTAAAGCTTTCTTT.

V and J are TRBV5-6 and TRBJ1-3; perhaps TRBD1 as D (6 bases). Looked up from germline, CDR1 is SGHDT and CDR2 is YYEEEE. CDR3 length: 17 residues. Trimming shortened V by 2 bases and J by 4 bases, and 19 bases separated the two germline ends. As DNA, the CDR3 is TGTGCCAGCAGCTTTTTAAGAAGCGGGGGCGCGGGAAACACCATATATTTT. Residues: CASSFLRSGGAGNTIYF.

The rearrangement joins TRBV10-3 to TRBJ2-2; weak D call: TRBD2 (5 bases). The germline V and J ends were trimmed by 7 bases and 5 bases, with 11 bases remaining between them. Looked up from germline, CDR1 is ENHRY and CDR2 is SYGVKD. The CDR3 is 13 residues long. CDR3 nucleotide sequence: TGTGCCATCAAAGGCCTAGCAACCGGGGAGCTGTTTTTT. Translation gives CAIKGLATGELFF.

V and J are TRBV5-1 and TRBJ1-1, with a possible D match to TRBD1 (6 bases). CDR1 SGHRS and CDR2 YFSETQ come from the germline V gene. The CDR3 has 15 amino acids. Trimming took off 0 bases at V and 4 bases at J, with 13 bases between the two ends. CDR3 in amino acids: CASSLEQGRGTEAFF. Here the CDR3 DNA reads TGCGCCAGCAGCTTGGAGCAGGGGAGGGGCACTGAAGCTTTCTTT.